A selection of T cell receptor beta chains follows, all from one sample in a study of graft-versus-host responses after intestinal transplantation. Clones were sequenced by immunoSEQ multiplex PCR, and TCRdb holds only the in-frame ones, with some missing. Of around 76,000 clones listed, approximately 93% were seen once; the top ten hold over 0.4%. No antigen has been assigned to these receptors. The specimen was unstimulated CD8+ T cells sorted from spleen or lymph node cells, collected before intestinal transplant. All receptors come from a human donor who received an intestinal transplant. Both conserved end residues are part of each CDR3. D genes are given only for firm matches. Rows give clone size only sometimes, using once, few, many, or a class for an expanded clone.

>.|TRBJ2-1|.|TRBV13
TGTGCCAGCACCCCGGACAAAGTCTCCTACAATGAGCAGTTCTTC
CASTPDKVSYNEQFF
>once|TRBJ1-1|TRBD1|TRBV7-9
TGTGCCAGCAGCTTAGAGGGACAGGGGGTAATGGAGACTGAAGCTTTCTTT
CASSLEGQGVMETEAFF
>.|TRBJ2-1|.|TRBV6-5
TGTGCCAGCAGTTACACGGGGCCGGACAATGAGCAGTTCTTC
CASSYTGPDNEQFF
>.|TRBJ1-6|.|TRBV19
TGTGCCAGTAGTATTTCATCGGGATTCTCGTATAATTCACCCCTCCACTTT
CASSISSGFSYNSPLHF
>once|TRBJ2-3|TRBD2|TRBV15
TGTGCCACCAGCAGGATTGGAGGCGCAGCGGGAGGATTAGATACGCAGTATTTT
CATSRIGGAAGGLDTQYF
>.|TRBJ2-5|.|TRBV19
TGTGCCAGTAGCCCCAGGGAAGGGTACCAAGAGACCCAGTACTTC
CASSPREGYQETQYF
>.|TRBJ1-1|.|TRBV25-1
TGTGCCAGCAGTGAATTTTCTGAAGCTTTCTTT
CASSEFSEAFF
>.|TRBJ2-7|TRBD2|TRBV27
TGTGCCAGCAGTTTATCCCTAGCGGTGGGTCACGAGCAGTACTTC
CASSLSLAVGHEQYF
>.|TRBJ2-7|.|TRBV5-6
TGTGCCAGCAGCCGCACAGGACATTACGAGCAGTACTTC
CASSRTGHYEQYF
>.|TRBJ2-1|.|TRBV10-3
TGTGCCATCGGTTTTAGGGAGCAGTTCTTC
CAIGFREQFF
>.|TRBJ2-7|TRBD2|TRBV28
TGTGCCAGCAGTTGGGGGGGATCCTACGAGCAGTACTTC
CASSWGGSYEQYF
>.|TRBJ1-3|.|TRBV4-1
TGCGCCAGCAGCCAAGTCGAAACAGGGCTCTCTGGAAACACCATATATTTT
CASSQVETGLSGNTIYF
>.|TRBJ2-1|.|TRBV27
TGTGCCAGCAGTTATACCCCCAGCTCCTACAATGAGCAGTTCTTC
CASSYTPSSYNEQFF
>.|TRBJ2-1|TRBD1|TRBV10-2
TGCGCCAGCAGTGCAAGGACAGGATACAATGAGCAGTTCTTC
CASSARTGYNEQFF
>.|TRBJ2-1|.|TRBV5-1
TGCGCCAGCAGCTCTTACAATGAGCAGTTCTTC
CASSSYNEQFF
>.|TRBJ1-5|.|TRBV28
TGTGCCAGCAGTCTTGGGTCGGGGCCCCAGCATTTT
CASSLGSGPQHF
>.|TRBJ2-3|.|TRBV14
TGTGCCAGCTCCTATAGGGGGCGGAGGGGCGCAGATACGCAGTATTTT
CASSYRGRRGADTQYF
>.|TRBJ2-7|.|TRBV4-1
TGCGCCAGCAGCCAAGATCTAGCCCAAGATAGATTCTTC
CASSQDLAQDRFF
>.|TRBJ2-1|.|TRBV28
TGTGCCAGCAGTCTATGGACAGCCCGCTCCTACAATGAGCAGTTCTTC
CASSLWTARSYNEQFF
>.|TRBJ1-1|.|TRBV11-3
TGTGCCAGCAGCTTCTGGACTGAAGCTTTCTTT
CASSFWTEAFF
>.|TRBJ2-7|TRBD1|TRBV28
TGTGCCAGCAGTTTAGTTACAGGGGCCGAGCAGTACTTC
CASSLVTGAEQYF
>.|TRBJ2-1|TRBD2|TRBV27
TGTGCCAGCAGCAGGACTAGCCGTGACTCCTACAATGAGCAGTTCTTC
CASSRTSRDSYNEQFF
>.|TRBJ2-3|.|TRBV10-3
TGTGCCATCAGAAGTGGTGAAGATACGCAGTATTTT
CAIRSGEDTQYF
>.|TRBJ2-7|.|TRBV28
TGTGCCAGCAGTTTAACCTCGGACGGGACCTACGAGCAGTACTTC
CASSLTSDGTYEQYF